The 11 T cell receptor beta chains listed next were all sequenced from one sample in a study of post-analysis software for immune sequencing data. Study results and caveats: Higher frequency in patients than in controls was seen for about five TRBV segments, with TRBV5-6, TRBV5-1 and TRBV20-1 among them.

These receptors have no known antigen. Incorporated into the TCR beta cDNA libraries were unique molecular identifiers, which served to reduce PCR and sequencing biases. TCRdb redid the calling of the PCR reads with MiXCR, one entry per CDR3 protein. The sample has 400,000 to 500,000 distinct CDR3 sequences, approximately 37% seen once. Sequencing used blood. The receptor set was obtained from a girl aged 2 to 9 with multiple sclerosis.

The V gene is TRBV29-1, the J gene TRBJ2-5, with TRBD2 as a possible D gene (5 bases). CDR1 and CDR2 from the germline V gene are SQVTM and ANQGSEA. The length of the CDR3 is 13 residues. The ends were cut back, 3 bases at V and 1 base at J, with 9 bases in the middle. The CDR3: CSVDLAVQETQYF. The CDR3 DNA reads as TGCAGCGTTGACCTAGCAGTCCAAGAGACCCAGTACTTC.

In this sample, this clonotype turned up a few times. J is TRBJ2-7 and V is TRBV27; D might be TRBD1 or TRBD2, each matching 7 bases. This CDR3 contains 14 residues. Germline-derived CDR1 and CDR2 are MNHEY and SMNVEV (reference sequence). V shed 5 bases and J shed 0 bases, with 11 bases lying between them. CDR3 residues: CASSQGGLSYEQYF. DNA of the CDR3: TGTGCCAGCAGTCAGGGGGGGCTCTCCTACGAGCAGTACTTC.

Here the CDR3 DNA reads TGCAGTACCAAACTAGCGGGAGAAGGTGGGACCCAGTACTTC. This encodes CSTKLAGEGGTQYF. The V and J genes are TRBV20-1 and TRBJ2-7; 11 bases are shared with TRBD2. The assigned J gene may be wrong: the sequence end matches TRBJ2-5 better. This CDR3 has 14 residues. Germline V gives CDR1 DFQATT, CDR2 SNEGSKA (reference sequence).

J is TRBJ2-7 and V is TRBV29-1; D remains unclear. The germline gives CDR1 SQVTM, CDR2 ANQGSEA. This CDR3 region has 15 residues. Trimming removed 0 bases from V and 4 bases from J, with 16 bases in between. The CDR3 protein is CSVEDPSSPLYEQYF. Here the CDR3 DNA reads TGCAGCGTTGAAGATCCCAGTTCCCCACTATACGAGCAGTACTTC.

This clonotype was seen a handful of times. V usage is TRBV29-1 and J usage is TRBJ2-3, with 9 bases aligning to TRBD2. Germline-derived CDR1 and CDR2 are SQVTM and ANQGSEA. The CDR3 is 16 residues long. V was pared by 4 bases and J by 1 base, with 9 bases of the junction left unmatched. CDR3 region: CSVGGVAGERTDTQYF. CDR3 DNA: TGCAGCGTTGGAGGGGTAGCGGGAGAGCGCACAGATACGCAGTATTTT.

This chain uses TRBV14 with TRBJ2-4; maybe TRBD2 (5 bases). This CDR3 has 16 amino acids. Trimming pared 0 bases from V and 4 bases from J, leaving 13 bases between. Looked up from germline, CDR1 is SGHDN and CDR2 is FVKESK. CDR3 region: CASSQDGGSPKNIQYF. The CDR3 DNA follows: TGTGCCAGCAGCCAAGATGGAGGCAGCCCAAAAAACATTCAGTACTTC.

In this sample, this clonotype turned up a few times. The chain has TRBV6-1 and TRBJ2-5; D is unclear. The germline V gene has CDR1 MNHNS and CDR2 SASEGT. V lost 5 bases and J lost 4, with 14 bases in between. The CDR3 has 14 residues. CDR3 amino acids: CASSTTQVRETQYF. The CDR3 DNA sequence: TGTGCCAGCAGTACGACTCAAGTGAGAGAGACCCAGTACTTC.

This clonotype was seen a handful of times. The V gene is TRBV3-1, the J gene TRBJ1-5; no definite D call. V gave up 1 base and J gave up 1 base, with 5 bases separating them. Per germline, CDR1 LGHDT and CDR2 YNNKEL (reference sequence). This CDR3 contains 14 residues. The CDR3 sequence: CASSQGHSNQPQHF. The CDR3 DNA follows: TGTGCCAGCAGCCAAGGGCACAGCAATCAGCCCCAGCATTTT.

This clonotype occurred a few times. The genes are TRBV6-5 and TRBJ1-2; D is unclear. Germline-derived CDR1 and CDR2 are MNHEY and SVGAGI. The CDR3 runs 15 residues. With 0 bases removed from V and 4 bases from J, the gap between germline ends came to 12 bases. CDR3 protein: CASSYSGQPVYGYTF. The CDR3, as DNA: TGTGCCAGCAGTTACTCTGGGCAGCCAGTCTATGGCTACACCTTC.

V gene TRBV27 combines with J gene TRBJ1-2, with D maybe TRBD1 (6 bases). The CDR3 contains 15 residues. V dropped 6 bases and J dropped 4 bases, with 18 bases sitting between them. Germline assignment: CDR1 MNHEY and CDR2 SMNVEV (reference sequence). CDR3: CASRVNGGRGYGYTF. DNA of the CDR3: TGTGCCAGCAGAGTCAACGGGGGCAGGGGCTATGGCTACACCTTC.

The chain carries TRBV28 and TRBJ2-7; D possibly corresponds to TRBD1 (5 bases). The CDR3 covers 18 residues. V lost 3 bases, J lost 0 bases, and 21 bases lay in between. The germline gives CDR1 MDHEN, CDR2 SYDVKM. As DNA, the CDR3 is TGTGCCAGCAGTTTGGGTTTGTTGTGGACACAGAGCTCCTACGAGCAGTACTTC. Its protein product is CASSLGLLWTQSSYEQYF.